This TCR beta chain originates from a study of shared clonotypes between healthy human individuals. In this sample, this clone turned up once. Naive CD8 cells were CD45RO-negative, positively selected for CCR7, excluding terminally differentiated effector memory CD45RA+ cells. Assay: immunoSEQ multiplex PCR; the TCRdb copy retains only in-frame clones and omits some. Seen here are hundreds of thousands of clones, approximately 96% observed once, and the top ten hold roughly 0.1%. The CDR3 extends over 14 amino acids. The V gene lost 3 bases and the J gene lost 2 bases, with 11 bases spanning the gap. Looked up from germline, CDR1 is MNHEY and CDR2 is SMNVEV (reference sequence).

Sequencing was done on a sample of naive CD8+ T cells sorted from blood. The sequence derives from a woman in her 30s in good health. This chain connects TRBV27 to TRBJ2-7; TRBD2 might be the D (5 bases). The CDR3 sequence: CASSFSLAPYEQYF. The CDR3 DNA follows: TGTGCCAGCAGTTTCTCCCTAGCTCCCTACGAGCAGTACTTC.